This TCR beta chain was captured by sequencing in a study of T cells in Graves' hyperthyroidism and ophthalmopathy. Points from the study as a whole: Through a model of 13 V-J features, ophthalmopathy was separated from stable hyperthyroidism.

This clonotype came up many times. Its cognate antigen is unknown. V lost 5 bases to trimming and J lost 5 bases, with 18 bases between them. This CDR3 is built from 15 residues. The germline CDR1 and CDR2 sequences are MNHNS and SASEGT. RNA transcripts provided the source from which TCR beta CDR3 regions were amplified. First-round RT-PCR with HTBI primers amplified the TCR CDR3 region. Each CDR3 protein gets one entry after TCRdb re-called the multiplex PCR reads with MiXCR. The sample lists over 650,000 distinct CDR3 sequences, about 15% occurring once. Sequences were obtained from blood. The clonotype originates from a man between 18 and 35 years old with Graves' hyperthyroidism. The J gene is TRBJ2-5, the V gene TRBV6-1; tentative D call: TRBD1 (5 bases). CDR3 amino acids: CASSPPSAGSETQYF. DNA of the CDR3: TGTGCCAGCAGTCCCCCTTCGGCAGGGTCGGAGACCCAGTACTTC.